These 18 T cell receptor beta chains came from one sample sequenced in a study of blood T cell repertoires in COVID-19. Clones were read by immunoSEQ multiplex PCR, and TCRdb kept only the in-frame ones, dropping some. The top ten hold more than 0.85% of the sample, which has 380,000 or so clones, 88% seen once. The specimen was PBMCs or T cells enriched from blood (not recorded which). The receptors come from a woman aged 25 to 39 with acute COVID-19.

The chain couples TRBV11-1 to TRBJ1-2; D remains unclear. The V gene's germline CDR1 is SGHAT and CDR2 FQDESV (reference sequence). V lost 4 bases, J lost 4 bases, and 13 bases lay in between. The CDR3 runs to 14 residues. CDR3 DNA: TGTGCCAGCAGCTCGGAGTACTTGAGCTATGGCTACACCTTC. This sequence encodes CASSSEYLSYGYTF.

J is TRBJ1-2 and V is TRBV30, with D perhaps TRBD1 (6 bases). CDR1 is GTSNPN, CDR2 SVGIG, per germline (reference sequence). This CDR3 comprises 11 residues. The CDR3 DNA follows: TGTGCTTTCCAGGGGAACTATGGCTACACCTTC. It specifies CAFQGNYGYTF.

The chain uses TRBV7-3 and TRBJ2-5; D not resolved. Germline V gene sequence: CDR1 SGHTA, CDR2 FQGTGA. The ends were cut back, 3 bases at V and 0 bases at J, with 5 bases in the middle. The CDR3 runs to 13 residues. CDR3 DNA sequence: TGTGCCAGCAGCTTGACACACCAAGAGACCCAGTACTTC. Encoded protein: CASSLTHQETQYF. Based on the CDR3 plus reference TRBV7-3 and TRBJ2-5, the full variable domain is GAGVSQTPSNKVTEKGKYVELRCDPISGHTALYWYRQSLGQGPEFLIYFQGTGAADDSGLPNDRFFAVRPEGSVSTLKIQRTERGDSAVYLCASSLTHQETQYFGPGTRLLVL.

The chain joins TRBV6-5 to TRBJ2-7; 7 nucleotides agree with TRBD1. Looked up from germline, CDR1 is MNHEY and CDR2 is SVGAGI. V gave up 5 bases and J gave up 0 bases; unmatched junction bases: 7. CDR3 length: 15 amino acids. The chain's CDR3 is CASSIGTESSYEQYF. As DNA, the CDR3 is TGTGCCAGCAGTATCGGGACAGAAAGCTCCTACGAGCAGTACTTC.

This rearrangement joins TRBV12-5 to TRBJ2-1; weak D call: TRBD2 (6 bases). The germline V gene encodes CDR1 LGHNT and CDR2 FRNRAP. This CDR3 is 11 amino acids long. Trimming stripped 0 bases from V and 15 bases from J, with 9 bases between. This CDR3 reads CASGLVGGGFF. The CDR3 DNA reads as TGTGCTAGTGGTTTGGTCGGGGGTGGGTTCTTC.

This chain links TRBV7-2 with TRBJ2-7, with D maybe TRBD1 (6 bases). The CDR3 length is 14 residues. The V end lost 3 bases, the J end lost 2 bases, and 11 bases lay between the germline ends. The germline V gene has CDR1 SGHTA and CDR2 FQGNSA. CDR3 region: CASSFRAGAYEQYF. The CDR3 nucleotides are TGTGCCAGCAGCTTCCGAGCAGGGGCCTACGAGCAGTACTTC.

V gene TRBV6-5 combines with J gene TRBJ2-7; D is possibly TRBD2 (6 bases). Trimming took 7 bases from V and 0 from J, leaving 13 bases between them. Germline V gives CDR1 MNHEY, CDR2 SVGAGI. This CDR3 has 14 residues. The CDR3 DNA follows: TGTGCCAGCACTGCGGGACTCCACTCCTACGAGCAGTACTTC. Translated, it gives CASTAGLHSYEQYF.

This chain links TRBV6-2 or TRBV6-3 with TRBJ2-7, with D uncertain. In germline, CDR1 is MNHEY, CDR2 SVGEGT. Trimming pared 2 bases from V and 5 bases from J, leaving 7 bases between. The CDR3 consists of 12 residues. The CDR3 DNA follows: TGTGCCAGCAGTTACCCCGACAACGAGCAGTACTTC. Translating gives CASSYPDNEQYF.

CDR3 coding DNA: TGTGCCAGCAGCTTAGAGGGGGGACAGTCTTATTCCTACGAGCAGTACTTC. Its translation is CASSLEGGQSYSYEQYF. The chain couples TRBV7-2 to TRBJ2-7, with TRBD1 as a possible D gene (7 bases). The CDR3 sequence is 17 residues long. V was clipped by 1 base and J by 1 base, with 17 bases between them. The germline CDR1 and CDR2 sequences are SGHTA and FQGNSA.

The genes are TRBV29-1 and TRBJ1-4, with TRBD1 identical over 9 bases. The CDR3 covers 15 residues. Germline lookup yields CDR1 SQVTM and CDR2 ANQGSEA. Trimming cost V 7 bases and J 5 bases; bases outside gene matches: 11. The CDR3 nucleotides are TGCAGCGCGAGACAGGGGGAAAGAGTAAATGAAAAACTGTTTTTT. This gives the protein CSARQGERVNEKLFF.

The chain recombines TRBV14 with TRBJ2-7; D gene ambiguous. Per the germline V gene, CDR1 is SGHDN and CDR2 is FVKESK. The CDR3 runs to 14 residues. V was shortened by 0 bases and J by 3 bases, with 9 bases between the two germline ends. The CDR3 DNA is TGTGCCAGCAGCCAAGAGAGAAGGAGCTACGAGCAGTACTTC. Its translation is CASSQERRSYEQYF.

CDR3 loop: CASSLEASWGELFF. In DNA form, the CDR3 reads TGCGCCAGCAGCTTGGAGGCTAGCTGGGGGGAGCTGTTTTTT. The V call is TRBV5-1, the J call TRBJ2-2; a possible D gene is TRBD2 (5 bases). V lost 0 bases and J 8 bases, leaving 11 bases between the germline ends. There are 14 residues in the CDR3. The V gene's germline CDR1 is SGHRS and CDR2 YFSETQ.

The J gene is TRBJ2-1, the V gene TRBV19, with a tentative D call TRBD2 (6 bases). With 4 bases removed from V and 8 bases from J, the gap between germline ends came to 15 bases. Germline CDR1 is LNHDA and CDR2 is SQIVND (reference sequence). The CDR3 has 14 amino acids. DNA of the CDR3: TGTGCCAGTAGTAAGGGCAGGGAGGTAGATGAGCAGTTCTTC. It translates to CASSKGREVDEQFF.

This chain uses TRBV4-2 with TRBJ1-2, with D possibly TRBD1 on 5 matching bases. The CDR3 has 17 amino acids. Germline-derived CDR1 and CDR2 are LGHNA and YNFKEQ. The V end was cut by 0 bases, the J end by 4 bases, with 18 bases between. The CDR3 spells CASSQEVGRVLSYGYTF. CDR3 DNA sequence: TGTGCCAGCAGCCAAGAAGTGGGCAGGGTATTATCCTATGGCTACACCTTC.

For the CDR3, the DNA is TGTGCCAGCTCACCCTTGTTTAGCAATCAGCCCCAGCATTTT. The encoded protein is CASSPLFSNQPQHF. The chain joins TRBV18 to TRBJ1-5; no reliable D call. This CDR3 contains 14 residues. Germline V gives CDR1 KGHSH, CDR2 LQKENI. Trimming cost V 3 bases and J 0 bases, with 6 bases left between them.

The chain employs TRBV4-2 and TRBJ1-3; unclear D gene. The ends were cut back, 5 bases at V and 3 bases at J, with 14 bases in the middle. The CDR3 covers 15 residues. Germline loops: CDR1 LGHNA, CDR2 YNFKEQ. The CDR3: CASSTRLLSGNTIYF. CDR3 DNA: TGTGCCAGCAGCACCCGCCTTCTTAGTGGAAACACCATATATTTT.

This chain connects TRBV27 to TRBJ1-1; D gene uncertain. In germline, CDR1 is MNHEY, CDR2 SMNVEV (reference sequence). The CDR3 spans 13 residues. V was trimmed by 1 base and J by 1 base, leaving 4 bases between them. The CDR3 coding sequence is TGTGCCAGCAGTTTATTACAGAACACTGAAGCTTTCTTT. This encodes CASSLLQNTEAFF.

This chain links TRBV7-2 with TRBJ1-6, with D hard to call. CDR3 length: 16 residues. Germline loops: CDR1 SGHTA, CDR2 FQGNSA. Trimming shortened V by 5 bases and J by 0 bases, and 11 bases separated the two germline ends. The CDR3 DNA follows: TGTGCCAGCAGCCAATTCCCGAGCTCCTATAATTCACCCCTCCACTTT. This codes for CASSQFPSSYNSPLHF.